This is a list of T cell receptor beta chains from one sample in a study of cytomegalovirus exposure and HLA in healthy donors. Profiling relied on immunoSEQ multiplex PCR, and the TCRdb table lists in-frame clones only, not all of them. The sample has 100,000 to 150,000 clones; around 80% are singletons. Sequenced material: PBMCs. These receptors originate from a woman aged 45-65 years in good health and CMV-seronegative. The CDR3 runs from the conserved cysteine through the conserved F or W. The order of the fields is V gene, clone size, D gene, J gene, CDR3 DNA, CDR3 protein. D genes are given only for firm matches. The listing skips clone size in some rows; elsewhere it reads once, few, many or a size class.

>TRBV19|NA|NA|TRBJ1-2
TGTGCCAGTAGTATCCGGTTAGCTAACTATGGCTACACCTTC
CASSIRLANYGYTF
>TRBV19|NA|NA|TRBJ2-7
TGTGCCAGTAGTGCAGGGGCTTATTTAAACTACGAGCAGTACTTC
CASSAGAYLNYEQYF
>TRBV28|NA|TRBD1|TRBJ1-1
TGTGCCAGCAGCTTGACAGGGGTGAACACTGAAGCTTTCTTT
CASSLTGVNTEAFF
>TRBV27|NA|NA|TRBJ1-5
TGTGCCAGCAGCCCAGACAGTACCAATCAGCCCCAGCATTTT
CASSPDSTNQPQHF
>TRBV6-5|once|NA|TRBJ2-1
TGTGCCAGCAGACCGAATACCAGGGAGCAGTTCTTC
CASRPNTREQFF
>TRBV19|NA|NA|TRBJ1-5
TGTGCCAGTAGTATAAAGGGCAGGGGTACCAATCAGCCCCAGCATTTT
CASSIKGRGTNQPQHF
>TRBV5-1|NA|NA|TRBJ2-7
TGCGCCAGCAGCCCGCAGGGGCGAGTTACCTTATCCGTTTACGAGCAGTACTTC
CASSPQGRVTLSVYEQYF
>TRBV4-3|few|NA|TRBJ2-1
TGCGCCAGCAGCCAAACAGGGACCTCTTGGAATGAGCAGTTCTTC
CASSQTGTSWNEQFF
>TRBV5-6|few|NA|TRBJ1-4
TGTGCCCCTCCGTCCCCCAGACAGACTGAAAAACTGTTTTTT
CAPPSPRQTEKLFF
>TRBV18|NA|NA|TRBJ1-1
TGTGCCAGCTCACCAAAAGCGACAGGCTACGTGAACACTGAAGCTTTCTTT
CASSPKATGYVNTEAFF
>TRBV4-2|once|TRBD2|TRBJ2-7
TGTGCCAGCAGCCAACGACTAGCGGGAAGCTACGAGCAGTACTTC
CASSQRLAGSYEQYF
>TRBV7-8|NA|NA|TRBJ1-2
TGTGCCAGCAGCCCCATGGGCAGAACGACTAACTATGGCTACACCTTC
CASSPMGRTTNYGYTF
>TRBV5-6|once|NA|TRBJ2-2
TGTGCCAGCAGCCCGACAGTTACCGGGGAGCTGTTTTTT
CASSPTVTGELFF
>TRBV6-1|NA|NA|TRBJ2-1
TGTGCCAGCAGTGCACCGGGACTTTACAATGAGCAGTTCTTC
CASSAPGLYNEQFF
>TRBV6-4|few|TRBD2|TRBJ2-2
TGTGCCAGCAGCGAACTAGCGACCGGGGAGCTGTTTTTT
CASSELATGELFF
>TRBV6-4|NA|TRBD1|TRBJ2-2
TGTGCCAGCAGTCCTCGACAGGGGGGACCCGGGGAGCTGTTTTTT
CASSPRQGGPGELFF
>TRBV30|few|TRBD2|TRBJ2-2
TGTGCCTGGAGTGCGGGACTACCTCACACCGGGGAGCTGTTTTTT
CAWSAGLPHTGELFF
>TRBV19|NA|TRBD2|TRBJ2-1
TGTGCCAGTAGTATATTTGCTAGCGGGAGTTCCTACAATGAGCAGTTCTTC
CASSIFASGSSYNEQFF
>TRBV29-1|NA|NA|TRBJ1-4
TGCAGCGTTGTTGGGGGGGATGAAAAACTGTTTTTT
CSVVGGDEKLFF
>TRBV27|NA|TRBD1|TRBJ1-5
TGTGCCAGCAGTCCCGGACAGGGGGCAAGCAATCAGCCCCAGCATTTT
CASSPGQGASNQPQHF
>TRBV27|NA|NA|TRBJ1-1
TGTGCCAGCAGTTTTGGACAGCTGAACACTGAAGCTTTCTTT
CASSFGQLNTEAFF
>TRBV28|NA|NA|TRBJ1-1
TGTGCCAGCAGTTTCAGGGGCTTAATGGAACGGGGCACTGAAGCTTTCTTT
CASSFRGLMERGTEAFF
>TRBV4-3|NA|NA|TRBJ1-1
TGCGCCAGCAGCCAAGGGCGGGCGTTGGGGAACACTGAAGCTTTCTTT
CASSQGRALGNTEAFF
>TRBV2|NA|TRBD1|TRBJ1-5
TGTGCCAGCACCTACGGACAGGTCCAGCCCCAGCATTTT
CASTYGQVQPQHF
>TRBV7-9|NA|NA|TRBJ2-3
TGTGCCAGCAGCTTAGACAGGGCCACAGATACGCAGTATTTT
CASSLDRATDTQYF
>TRBV6-4|NA|TRBD1|TRBJ1-5
TGTGCCAGCAGTGACTCTGAGGGACAGGGGGCAGGTCAGCCCCAGCATTTT
CASSDSEGQGAGQPQHF
>TRBV29-1|NA|NA|TRBJ2-3
TGCAGCGTTGAAGATCCCTCGTTGGAGGGGGCAACAGATACGCAGTATTTT
CSVEDPSLEGATDTQYF
>TRBV7-9|NA|NA|TRBJ1-1
TGTTCCAGCAGCTTAGCGGAGGGACGGACTGAAGCTTTCTTT
CSSSLAEGRTEAFF
>TRBV7-9|NA|TRBD2|TRBJ2-2
TGTGCCAGCAGCGGACGGACTAGCGGGAGTCCGGGGGAGCTGTTTTTT
CASSGRTSGSPGELFF
>TRBV28|once|TRBD1|TRBJ1-2
TGTGCCAGCAGTTTCTGGGACAGGGTAGTCTCAATGAGCTACACCTTC
CASSFWDRVVSMSYTF
>TRBV2|NA|NA|TRBJ1-2
TGTGCCAGCAGTGCTAAACCCTATGGCTACACCTTC
CASSAKPYGYTF
>TRBV9|NA|NA|TRBJ1-6
TGTGCCAGCAGCGTAGGTAGAGGGGGGGAGAGGAATTCACCCCTCCACTTT
CASSVGRGGERNSPLHF
>TRBV4-3|once|NA|TRBJ2-2
TGCGCCAGCAGCCAAGCAGCGAGCGGGCGGGGAAACACCGGGGAGCTGTTTTTT
CASSQAASGRGNTGELFF
>TRBV5-4|NA|NA|TRBJ2-5
TGTGCCAGCAGCCCACCCAACCGCGGGGTAGGAGCAGAGACCCAGTACTTC
CASSPPNRGVGAETQYF
>TRBV4-3|NA|NA|TRBJ1-5
TGCGCCAGCAGCCAAGATCATAGCAATCAGCCCCAGCATTTT
CASSQDHSNQPQHF
>TRBV6-1|NA|TRBD1|TRBJ1-4
TGTGCCAGCAGTGTGGACAGGGGCCCTAATGAAAAACTGTTTTTT
CASSVDRGPNEKLFF
>TRBV7-3|NA|TRBD2|TRBJ2-1
TGTGCCAGCAGCTTAGCGGGAGTCGGAAATGAGCAGTTCTTC
CASSLAGVGNEQFF
>TRBV5-1|NA|TRBD1|TRBJ2-5
TGCGCCAGCAGCCCGCAGGGGGCGAGAGAGACCCAGTACTTC
CASSPQGARETQYF
>TRBV6-1|NA|NA|TRBJ1-2
TGTGCCAGCAGTGAAGGGTTGGCAGGGGCCTATGGCTACACCTTC
CASSEGLAGAYGYTF
>TRBV28|NA|NA|TRBJ2-1
TGTGCCGCGGGGCGGGGAAGGTCCTACAATGAGCAGTTCTTC
CAAGRGRSYNEQFF
>TRBV6-6|NA|NA|TRBJ1-6
TGTGCCAGCAGTCAACAGGACCCGCATAATTCACCCCTCCACTTT
CASSQQDPHNSPLHF
>TRBV6-1|NA|TRBD2|TRBJ2-3
TGTGCCAGCAGTGACGGGACTAGCGGGAGCCCTAGCGCAGATACGCAGTATTTT
CASSDGTSGSPSADTQYF
>TRBV6-1|few|NA|TRBJ1-1
TGTGCCAGCAGTGAAGCGTACACACCGAACACTGAAGCTTTCTTT
CASSEAYTPNTEAFF
>TRBV18|NA|TRBD1|TRBJ2-3
TGTGCCAGCTCACCGGGACAGAGCACAGATACGCAGTATTTT
CASSPGQSTDTQYF
>TRBV7-2|NA|TRBD1|TRBJ2-5
TGTGCCAGCAGCTTAGGCCGACAGGGTCACCGGCAAGAGACCCAGTACTTC
CASSLGRQGHRQETQYF
>TRBV18|NA|NA|TRBJ1-1
TGTGCCAGCTCACCAAAGAAGGAGACTGAAGCTTTCTTT
CASSPKKETEAFF
>TRBV11-1|NA|NA|TRBJ2-1
TGTGCCAGCAGCCCCAAGACAGGTGGGAATGAGCAGTTCTTC
CASSPKTGGNEQFF
>TRBV7-3|NA|NA|TRBJ2-1
TGTGCCAGCAGCATATCAGGAGGCCTCACTTACAATGAGCAGTTCTTC
CASSISGGLTYNEQFF
>TRBV28|NA|NA|TRBJ1-2
TGTGCCAGCGATCGTCCTAGCTCTAAAGGCTACACCTTC
CASDRPSSKGYTF
>TRBV19|NA|NA|TRBJ1-1
TGTGCCAGTAAGACCGGGTTCAGCCGGACTGAAGCTTTCTTT
CASKTGFSRTEAFF
>TRBV4-3|NA|NA|TRBJ1-1
TGCGCCAGCAGCCTCAGGGGAGGGATGAACACTGAAGCTTTCTTT
CASSLRGGMNTEAFF
>TRBV9|NA|TRBD1|TRBJ2-7
TGTGCCAGCAATACAGGGGAGACGGGCGAGCAGTACTTC
CASNTGETGEQYF
>TRBV27|NA|TRBD2|TRBJ2-3
TGTGCCAGCAGTTTACACTGGACTAGCGGGAGGACAGATACGCAGTATTTT
CASSLHWTSGRTDTQYF
>TRBV7-9|NA|TRBD1|TRBJ2-3
TGTGCCAGCAGCCTCGGGACAGGGGACACAGATACGCAGTATTTT
CASSLGTGDTDTQYF
>TRBV7-9|NA|NA|TRBJ1-2
TGTGCCAGCGTCCGGTACGAGGGGGTGTCTGGCTACACCTTC
CASVRYEGVSGYTF
>TRBV5-4|few|NA|TRBJ2-7
TGTGCCAGCAGTCAAGACCACTACGGCGGGGAGCAGTACTTC
CASSQDHYGGEQYF
>TRBV27|NA|TRBD1|TRBJ1-2
TGTGCCAGCCTGGGACAGGGAACCTATGGCTACCCCTTC
CASLGQGTYGYPF